A selection of T cell receptor beta chains follows, all from one sample in a study of blood T cell repertoires in COVID-19. Clones were sequenced by immunoSEQ multiplex PCR, and TCRdb holds only the in-frame ones, with some missing. The repertoire holds about 260,000 clones, with 70% to 90% as singletons. The specimen was peripheral blood. Source of these receptors: a human donor in a cohort sampled during active COVID-19. CDR3s include the opening cysteine and the closing phenylalanine or tryptophan. A D gene is named only where the DNA matches it firmly. Not all rows give a size; the values are once, few, many and, for expanded clones, a class.

>.|.|TRBJ1-5|TRBV2
CASRTGTRGQPQHF
TGTGCCAGCAGAACCGGGACGCGGGGCCAGCCCCAGCATTTT
>.|TRBD1|TRBJ1-2|TRBV12-3/TRBV12-4
CASSDRGGYTF
TGTGCCAGCAGCGACAGGGGGGGCTACACCTTC
>.|.|TRBJ2-7|TRBV10-2
CASTHSGEQYF
TGCGCGAGCACCCACAGCGGCGAGCAGTACTTC
>.|.|TRBJ1-1|TRBV5-6
CASSLGGIRGSNTEAFF
TGTGCCAGCAGCTTGGGAGGGATTAGAGGATCGAACACTGAAGCTTTCTTT
>.|.|TRBJ1-2|TRBV25-1
CASSEALTYGYTF
TGTGCCAGCAGTGAAGCGCTAACCTATGGCTACACCTTC
>.|TRBD2|TRBJ2-1|TRBV5-1
CASSFSGGFYNEQFF
TGCGCCAGCAGCTTTAGCGGGGGCTTCTACAATGAGCAGTTCTTC
>.|.|TRBJ1-2|TRBV28
CASSLFLRSSDGYTF
TGTGCCAGCAGTTTATTTCTCCGGAGTAGCGATGGCTACACCTTC
>.|TRBD1|TRBJ2-7|TRBV9
CASSQGTGASFYEQYF
TGTGCCAGCAGCCAGGGAACAGGGGCTTCGTTCTACGAGCAGTACTTC
>.|TRBD1|TRBJ1-1|TRBV12-3/TRBV12-4
CASGRQGSEAFF
TGTGCCAGCGGCCGACAGGGTTCTGAAGCTTTCTTT
>.|.|TRBJ1-6|TRBV18
CASSATATLHF
TGTGCCAGCTCGGCAACAGCCACCCTCCACTTT
>.|.|TRBJ2-3|TRBV3-1/TRBV3-2
CASSQDVEDTQYF
TGTGCCAGCAGCCAAGACGTAGAAGATACGCAGTATTTT
>.|TRBD1|TRBJ1-3|TRBV27
CASSLTGGSYTIYF
TGTGCCAGCAGCTTAACAGGGGGGTCGTACACCATATATTTT
>.|TRBD1|TRBJ2-7|TRBV7-2
CASSLDLGTGSYEQYF
TGTGCCAGCAGCTTAGATCTGGGGACAGGGAGCTACGAGCAGTACTTC
>.|TRBD2|TRBJ2-3|TRBV2
CASREMGGVSSTDTQYF
TGTGCCAGCAGAGAAATGGGGGGGGTCTCTAGCACAGATACGCAGTATTTT
>.|TRBD2|TRBJ2-3|TRBV7-8
CASSLFPGGVSTDTQYF
TGTGCCAGCAGCCTATTCCCTGGGGGGGTCAGCACAGATACGCAGTATTTT
>.|.|TRBJ1-2|TRBV5-1
CASSPGGSNYGYTF
TGCGCCAGCAGCCCGGGGGGCAGTAACTATGGCTACACCTTC
>.|TRBD1|TRBJ1-1|TRBV4-3
CASSQHRGRLVSEAFF
TGCGCCAGCAGCCAGCACAGGGGAAGGTTAGTCTCTGAAGCTTTCTTT
>.|.|TRBJ1-1|TRBV19
CASSTGLGRTEAFF
TGTGCCAGTAGCACAGGGCTGGGTCGCACTGAAGCTTTCTTT
>.|.|TRBJ2-7|TRBV9
CASSVGASYEQYF
TGTGCCAGCAGCGTAGGGGCGAGCTACGAGCAGTACTTC
>.|.|TRBJ1-2|TRBV2
CASSEPRGNYGYTF
TGTGCCAGCAGTGAGCCCCGGGGGAACTATGGCTACACCTTC
>.|TRBD1|TRBJ2-7|TRBV4-1
CASSQLPGQAYEQYF
TGCGCCAGCAGCCAACTCCCGGGACAGGCCTACGAGCAGTACTTC
>.|TRBD1|TRBJ1-2|TRBV29-1
CSTGTGGDIYGYTF
TGCAGCACAGGGACAGGTGGAGATATCTATGGCTACACCTTC
>.|TRBD1|TRBJ1-1|TRBV10-3
CAISESLRTGGSEAFF
TGTGCCATCAGTGAGTCTTTAAGGACAGGGGGCTCTGAAGCTTTCTTT
>.|.|TRBJ1-1|TRBV7-9
CATGDSSNTEAFF
TGTGCCACGGGAGACAGCTCGAACACTGAAGCTTTCTTT
>.|.|TRBJ1-1|TRBV3-1/TRBV3-2
CASSRLGGGEAFF
TGTGCCAGCAGCCGTTTAGGGGGGGGTGAAGCTTTCTTT
>.|TRBD1|TRBJ1-2|TRBV10-3
CAITRDREAYSYTF
TGTGCCATCACTAGGGACAGGGAGGCCTATAGCTACACCTTC
>.|TRBD1|TRBJ1-2|TRBV10-3
CAISGDSIRYGYTF
TGTGCCATCAGTGGGGACAGTATTAGGTATGGCTACACCTTC
>.|.|TRBJ1-2|TRBV30
CAWSKNPPSGGYTF
TGTGCCTGGAGTAAAAATCCGCCTAGTGGTGGCTACACCTTC
>.|.|TRBJ2-1|TRBV7-6
CASSLDTESPCNEQFF
TGTGCCAGCAGCTTAGATACAGAAAGCCCTTGCAATGAGCAGTTCTTC
>.|.|TRBJ1-6|TRBV15
CATSRDSSYNSPLHF
TGTGCCACCAGCAGAGACAGCTCCTATAATTCACCCCTCCACTTT
>.|.|TRBJ1-3|TRBV11-2
CASSIQGHTIYF
TGTGCCAGCAGCATACAGGGACACACCATATATTTT
>.|.|TRBJ2-2|TRBV29-1
CSVEQIATGELFF
TGCAGCGTTGAACAGATCGCCACCGGGGAGCTGTTTTTT
>.|.|TRBJ1-2|TRBV5-8
CASSLRGNSGYGYTF
TGTGCCAGCAGCTTGAGGGGTAACTCCGGATATGGCTACACCTTC
>.|TRBD1|TRBJ2-7|TRBV29-1
CSVSNRGREQYF
TGCAGCGTTTCTAACAGGGGCCGGGAGCAGTACTTC
>.|.|TRBJ1-1|TRBV6-2/TRBV6-3
CASSYSGGTEAFF
TGTGCCAGCAGTTACTCGGGGGGGACTGAAGCTTTCTTT
>.|TRBD1|TRBJ2-7|TRBV5-1
CASSLTGAHEQYF
TGCGCCAGCAGCTTGACAGGGGCCCACGAGCAGTACTTC
>.|TRBD1|TRBJ1-4|TRBV7-8
CASSPLDREGEKLFF
TGTGCCAGCAGCCCTCTGGACAGGGAAGGTGAAAAACTGTTTTTT
>.|TRBD1|TRBJ1-1|TRBV4-3
CASSQDGDRGGTEAFF
TGCGCCAGCAGCCAAGATGGAGACAGGGGAGGGACTGAAGCTTTCTTT
>.|.|TRBJ1-5|TRBV5-1
CASSLDGQLYQPQHF
TGCGCCAGCAGCTTGGATGGACAGCTGTATCAGCCCCAGCATTTT
>.|TRBD2|TRBJ2-7|TRBV28
CASSSPGLAGREQYF
TGTGCCAGCAGCTCCCCAGGGCTAGCGGGACGCGAGCAGTACTTC
>.|.|TRBJ2-3|TRBV18
CASSEQGVGTNTQYF
TGTGCCAGCTCTGAACAGGGCGTGGGGACTAATACGCAGTATTTT
>.|.|TRBJ1-1|TRBV4-3
CASSQTPNTEAFF
TGCGCCAGCAGCCAGACACCGAACACTGAAGCTTTCTTT
>.|TRBD1|TRBJ2-1|TRBV4-2
CASSQDKGTGQFF
TGTGCCAGCAGCCAAGATAAAGGGACAGGGCAGTTCTTC
>.|.|TRBJ1-1|TRBV6-5
CASTAGVGKAFF
TGTGCCAGCACCGCGGGGGTGGGGAAAGCTTTCTTT
>.|TRBD2|TRBJ2-7|TRBV5-4
CASSLLAGVVPLSEQYF
TGTGCCAGCAGCTTACTAGCGGGAGTCGTTCCCTTATCCGAGCAGTACTTC
>.|.|TRBJ1-6|TRBV7-9
CASSWIRGGKDSPLHF
TGTGCCAGCAGCTGGATTAGGGGGGGCAAAGATTCACCCCTCCACTTT
>.|TRBD1|TRBJ1-1|TRBV9
CASSVRGQGEAFF
TGTGCCAGCAGCGTCCGGGGACAGGGGGAAGCTTTCTTT
>once|TRBD1|TRBJ2-6|TRBV7-3
CASSLQGAGANVLTF
TGTGCCAGCAGCTTACAGGGGGCTGGGGCCAACGTCCTGACTTTC
>.|.|TRBJ2-5|TRBV10-3
CAITAGYQETQYF
TGTGCCATCACGGCAGGCTACCAAGAGACCCAGTACTTC
>once|.|TRBJ2-4|TRBV28
CASWGQGGPGIQYF
TGTGCCAGTTGGGGCCAGGGAGGACCCGGGATTCAGTACTTC
>.|.|TRBJ1-5|TRBV19
CASRIIDRPNQPQHF
TGTGCCAGTAGAATTATTGACAGGCCCAATCAGCCCCAGCATTTT
>.|.|TRBJ1-3|TRBV25-1
CASSGTASELSGNTIYF
TGTGCCAGCAGTGGGACAGCCTCAGAGCTCTCTGGAAACACCATATATTTT
>.|TRBD1|TRBJ1-1|TRBV6-2/TRBV6-3
CASSYSRGQGAFF
TGTGCCAGCAGTTACTCGAGGGGACAGGGAGCTTTCTTT
>.|.|TRBJ1-6|TRBV19
CASKAEALYNSPLHF
TGTGCCAGTAAAGCTGAGGCCTTATATAATTCACCCCTCCACTTT